These 2 T cell receptor beta chains were sequenced from one sample in a study of shared clonotypes between healthy human individuals. The assay was immunoSEQ multiplex PCR, and TCRdb's table has in-frame clones only and misses some. The table includes some 2,400,000 clones, approximately 94% detected once. Sequenced input: naive CD4+ T cells sorted from blood. Subset reported: CD45RA+ positively selected. Source of these receptors: a man aged 18 to 30 in good health.

The gene calls are TRBV5-4 and TRBJ2-1; TRBD2 agrees at 7 bases. The CDR3 consists of 15 residues. Germline CDR1 is SGHNT and CDR2 is YYREEE (reference sequence). Trimming took 3 bases from V and 7 from J; bases not matched to a gene: 10. The CDR3 sequence is CASSSRLALMNEQFF. Here the CDR3 DNA reads TGTGCCAGCAGCTCACGACTAGCCCTAATGAATGAGCAGTTCTTC.

In its sample, this clone was seen once. The V gene is TRBV4-1, the J gene TRBJ2-7; TRBD2 matches at 9 bases. V shed 0 bases, J shed 0 bases, and the junction held 6 bases outside the gene matches. The CDR3 consists of 17 residues. Germline CDR1 MGHRA, CDR2 YSYEKL. This chain's CDR3 is CASSQDRSGRSSYEQYF. The CDR3 coding sequence is TGCGCCAGCAGCCAAGATCGCAGCGGGAGGAGCTCCTACGAGCAGTACTTC.